Described below is a single T cell receptor (beta chain) sequence and its context. The sample comes from a study of blood T cell repertoires in COVID-19. Background on the study: Two negative PCRs, clearance, or symptom resolution characterized the recovered Cohort 3 donors. There were acute and convalescent COVID-19 samples, and they came from the United States, Italy and Spain.

All enrollees were about 18 to 95 years old and from 25 or so US areas. Original analysis: Nucleated cell number was recorded as an estimate derived from reference gene primer amplification. Repertoires were generated with immunoSEQ multiplex PCR, while TCRdb's copy carries only in-frame clones and drops some. V and J calls and clone size come straight from that table; D and trimming were deduced from the DNA. The sample holds more than 300,000 clones, more than 70% seen once. This receptor was obtained from a man between 40 and 49 years old in a cohort exposed to, infected with or recovered from COVID-19 (not recorded which). Sequencing was carried out using PBMCs or T cells enriched from blood (not recorded which).

The DNA for the CDR3 is TGTGCCAGTAGTATTAGTAGCGGTCGTTACGAGCAGTACTTC. It translates to CASSISSGRYEQYF. V and J are TRBV19 and TRBJ2-7; D may be TRBD2 (6 bases). The CDR3 is made up of 14 amino acids. Between the trimmed V and J ends, which lost 3 bases and 4 bases, there was a span of 13 bases. Germline assignment: CDR1 LNHDA and CDR2 SQIVND (reference sequence).